A single sample is the source of the 9 T cell receptor beta chains below, sequenced in a study of T cell repertoires in cytomegalovirus infection. Each CDR3 protein gets one entry after TCRdb re-called the reads with MiXCR. The sample holds 200,000 to 300,000 distinct CDR3 sequences, roughly 10% seen once. The specimen was PBMCs. These receptors originate from a human donor in good health (CMV status not recorded). Some clones in this sample may be carry-over from other donors' samples.

The chain combines TRBV12-3 or TRBV12-4 with TRBJ1-3; maybe TRBD1 (5 bases). This CDR3 region has 16 residues. With 6 bases removed from V and 4 bases from J, the gap between germline ends came to 19 bases. The CDR3 coding sequence is TGTGCCAGCAGCCCCCAGGGCTCCCTGCGAGGAAACACCATATATTTT. Its translation is CASSPQGSLRGNTIYF.

This clonotype has a count of ten or more. The rearrangement joins TRBV7-8 to TRBJ2-5; D ambiguous. Per germline, CDR1 SGHVS and CDR2 FQNEAQ. V dropped 11 bases and J dropped 0 bases, with 10 bases sitting between them. The length of the CDR3 is 12 residues. Here the CDR3 DNA reads TGTGCCGCTGGTAGGGACCAAGAGACCCAGTACTTC. Protein: CAAGRDQETQYF.

The chain carries TRBV6-1 and TRBJ2-3; D unclear. V was clipped by 0 bases and J by 7 bases, with 11 bases between them. The CDR3 consists of 14 residues. Germline CDR1 reads MNHNS; CDR2 reads SASEGT. The CDR3 spells CASSEASAPNTQYF. The CDR3 nucleotides read TGTGCCAGCAGTGAAGCATCGGCTCCGAATACGCAGTATTTT.

The table lists this clonotype with many counts. The chain couples TRBV7-2 to TRBJ1-5, with 8 bases aligning to TRBD1. This CDR3 comprises 16 residues. Losses at the gene ends were 5 bases for V and 2 bases for J; bases not matched to a gene: 8. Germline V gene lookup returns CDR1 SGHTA and CDR2 FQGNSA. The CDR3, as DNA: TGTGCCAGCAGCCCCGGACAGGGAATGGGCAATCAGCCCCAGCATTTT. Protein sequence: CASSPGQGMGNQPQHF. Complete variable domain (other parts from reference TRBV7-2 and TRBJ1-5): GAGVSQSPSNKVTEKGKDVELRCDPISGHTALYWYRQSLGQGLEFLIYFQGNSAPDKSGLPSDRFSAERTGGSVSTLTIQRTQQEDSAVYLCASSPGQGMGNQPQHFGDGTRLSIL.

This clonotype was seen many times. The chain carries TRBV7-2 and TRBJ1-5, with 8 positions matching TRBD1. This CDR3 comprises 17 residues. Unmatched junction bases numbered 13, after V lost 5 bases and J lost 4 bases. The germline CDR1 and CDR2 sequences are SGHTA and FQGNSA. This CDR3 reads CASSPRGTGGYNQPQHF. DNA of the CDR3: TGTGCCAGCAGCCCCCGGGGAACAGGGGGTTATAATCAGCCCCAGCATTTT.

This clonotype was found many times. A junction boundary mismatches the germline segment, possibly from a read error. The chain joins TRBV12-3 or TRBV12-4 to TRBJ1-1; no reliable D call. The CDR3 sequence is 12 residues long. As DNA, the CDR3 is TGTGCCAGCAGGTTAGAGAACACTGAAGCTTTCTTT. Translated, it gives CASRLENTEAFF.

This clonotype has at least ten counts. The chain recombines TRBV5-1 with TRBJ1-4; no reliable D call. CDR1 and CDR2 from the germline V gene are SGHRS and YFSETQ. CDR3 length: 17 residues. Trimming removed 3 bases from V and 4 bases from J, with 19 bases in between. This CDR3 reads CASSSDATQPFNEKLFF. DNA of the CDR3: TGCGCCAGCAGCTCGGACGCCACTCAACCGTTTAATGAAAAACTGTTTTTT. Complete variable domain (other parts from reference TRBV5-1 and TRBJ1-4): KAGVTQTPRYLIKTRGQQVTLSCSPISGHRSVSWYQQTPGQGLQFLFEYFSETQRNKGNFPGRFSGRQFSNSRSEMNVSTLELGDSALYLCASSSDATQPFNEKLFFGSGTQLSVL.

This clonotype has a count of ten or more. CDR3 sequence (DNA): TGTGCCAGCAGCTTAGGAACAATCACCGGGACGGGAAACTATGGCTACACCTTC. Amino acid sequence: CASSLGTITGTGNYGYTF. This chain links TRBV7-9 with TRBJ1-2; D perhaps matches TRBD1 (5 bases). The CDR3 consists of 18 residues. The V gene's germline CDR1 is SEHNR and CDR2 FQNEAQ (reference sequence). V dropped 1 base and J dropped 2 bases, with 20 bases sitting between them.

This clonotype was observed a few times. The chain recombines TRBV5-5 with TRBJ2-3; the D gene could be TRBD1 or TRBD2 (5 bases each). Germline V gene lookup returns CDR1 SGHKS and CDR2 YYEKEE (reference sequence). The CDR3 has 18 residues. The ends were cut back, 1 base at V and 6 bases at J, with 24 bases in the middle. The CDR3: CASSLFSTGTRSGDTQYF. The CDR3 bases are TGTGCCAGCAGCTTGTTCTCTACCGGGACCCGGAGTGGGGATACGCAGTATTTT.